These 10 T cell receptor beta chains share one sample of origin, sequenced in a study of early T cells in non-severe SARS-CoV-2 infection. From the 5' RACE reads, TCRdb called clonotypes with MiXCR, one entry per CDR3 protein. The sample has about 77,000 distinct CDR3 sequences; 15% to 20% are singletons. The sequenced material came from whole blood. Receptors originate from an adult who was a healthcare worker with PCR-confirmed SARS-CoV-2 infection or an uninfected control (not recorded which).

This clonotype was detected only a few times. The genes are TRBV11-2 and TRBJ2-2; 7 positions agree with TRBD1. The CDR3 is 14 amino acids. Germline lookup yields CDR1 SGHAT and CDR2 FQNNGV. Trimming cost V 8 bases and J 1 base; bases outside gene matches: 4. CDR3 sequence (DNA): TGTGCCAGCCCGCGGACAGGGAACACCGGGGAGCTGTTTTTT. This codes for CASPRTGNTGELFF.

V usage is TRBV7-9 and J usage is TRBJ1-2; D is unclear. This CDR3 comprises 12 residues. Trimming cost V 5 bases and J 4 bases, with 8 bases left between them. Per the germline V gene, CDR1 is SEHNR and CDR2 is FQNEAQ (reference sequence). For the CDR3, the DNA is TGTGCCAGCAGCGGGAGAGTCTATGGCTACACCTTC. Translation gives CASSGRVYGYTF.

This clonotype was seen a handful of times. The chain employs TRBV7-9 and TRBJ2-3; the D is unclear. The V end lost 4 bases, the J end lost 2 bases, and 7 bases lay between the germline ends. This CDR3 is built from 13 residues. The germline V gene encodes CDR1 SEHNR and CDR2 FQNEAQ (reference sequence). The CDR3 bases are TGTGCCAGCAGCTGGCGTTCCACAGATACGCAGTATTTT. Translating gives CASSWRSTDTQYF.

The genes are TRBV5-1 and TRBJ2-7, with 10 bases aligning to TRBD2. In germline, CDR1 is SGHRS, CDR2 YFSETQ. With V trimmed by 2 bases and J by 6 bases, 8 bases remained unmatched. CDR3 length: 15 amino acids. CDR3 loop: CASSFAAGGPTEQYF. The DNA of the CDR3 is TGCGCCAGCAGCTTCGCAGCGGGGGGGCCAACCGAGCAGTACTTC.

J is TRBJ2-3 and V is TRBV12-3 or TRBV12-4, with 8 nucleotides matching TRBD2. The CDR3 totals 13 residues. V lost 11 bases and J lost 3; bases outside the gene matches: 7. The CDR3 region has the DNA TGTGCCTCCGGGAGGGGTCGGACAGATACGCAGTATTTT. The encoded protein is CASGRGRTDTQYF.

This clonotype was found many times. This chain links TRBV14 with TRBJ2-1; the match to TRBD1 covers 7 bases. The CDR3 is 18 residues long. The V segment lost 4 bases and the J segment 2 bases; nucleotides outside the gene matches: 14. CDR1 is SGHDN and CDR2 is FVKESK in the germline V gene. The CDR3 loop is CASSPPSRYRGTYNEQFF. The CDR3 nucleotides read TGTGCCAGCAGCCCGCCAAGTCGTTACAGGGGAACCTACAATGAGCAGTTCTTC.

This clonotype was observed a handful of times. The chain carries TRBV6-2 or TRBV6-3 and TRBJ2-2, with D perhaps TRBD2 (6 bases). The ends were cut back, 6 bases at V and 4 bases at J, with 15 bases in the middle. Germline V lookup: CDR1 MNHEY, CDR2 SVGEGT. CDR3 length: 15 residues. CDR3 amino acids: CASSGLPAGTGELFF. For the CDR3, the DNA is TGTGCCAGCAGCGGACTGCCAGCGGGCACCGGGGAGCTGTTTTTT.

This clonotype appeared a few times. The chain has TRBV11-2 and TRBJ2-5; TRBD2 might be the D (5 bases). Trimming removed 5 bases from V and 2 bases from J, with 18 bases in between. Germline V gene data show CDR1 as SGHAT and CDR2 as FQNNGV. The CDR3 runs to 16 residues. DNA of the CDR3: TGTGCCAGCAGCCCCCCCGGTGGACTGAAACAAGAGACCCAGTACTTC. As protein: CASSPPGGLKQETQYF. Based on the CDR3 plus reference TRBV11-2 and TRBJ2-5, the full variable domain is EAGVAQSPRYKIIEKRQSVAFWCNPISGHATLYWYQQILGQGPKLLIQFQNNGVVDDSQLPKDRFSAERLKGVDSTLKIQPAKLEDSAVYLCASSPPGGLKQETQYFGPGTRLLVL.

The chain carries TRBV2 and TRBJ1-1; D ambiguous. V was pared by 5 bases and J by 0 bases, with 4 bases between. CDR3 length: 12 residues. CDR1 SNHLY and CDR2 FYNNEI come from the germline V gene. The CDR3 protein is CASSRMNTEAFF. For the CDR3, the DNA is TGTGCCAGCAGTCGGATGAACACTGAAGCTTTCTTT. The full variable domain, its missing parts supplied by reference TRBV2 and TRBJ1-1, is EPEVTQTPSHQVTQMGQEVILRCVPISNHLYFYWYRQILGQKVEFLVSFYNNEISEKSEIFDDQFSVERPDGSNFTLKIRSTKLEDSAMYFCASSRMNTEAFFGQGTRLTVV.

This clonotype was detected only a few times. The chain recombines TRBV18 with TRBJ1-4; no definite D call. V lost 1 base to trimming and J lost 10 bases, with 4 bases between them. The CDR3 is 11 amino acids. The V gene's germline CDR1 is KGHSH and CDR2 LQKENI. The CDR3 protein is CASSPQRKLFF. The CDR3 bases are TGTGCCAGCTCACCACAACGAAAACTGTTTTTT.